A selection of T cell receptor beta chains follows, all from one sample in a study of tumor-infiltrating lymphocytes in primary liver carcinoma. TCRdb processed the multiplex PCR reads anew with MiXCR; each CDR3 protein has one entry. The sample has 35,000 to 45,000 distinct CDR3 sequences, more than 60% seen once. Material: tumor-adjacent normal liver tissue. All receptors come from a woman in her thirties with primary liver carcinoma and hepatitis B virus infection. Each CDR3 is given with its conserved first and last residue. D genes are given only for firm matches. Clone size, where shown, is once, few, many, or a class for clones that have expanded.

j_call d_call v_call clone_size cdr3_nt cdr3_aa
TRBJ2-6 NA TRBV14 NA TGTGCCAGTAGCCAGATGAGACACTCCCCCGAGGCCAACATCCTGACTTTC CASSQMRHSPEANILTF
TRBJ1-2 NA TRBV6-5 NA TGTGCCAGCAGTTACTCCGACAGGCACGGCTATACCTTC CASSYSDRHGYTF
TRBJ2-5 TRBD2 TRBV12-5 NA TGTGCTAGTGGTTTGCCGAGAGCGGGAGTCAGGCAAGAGACCCGGTACTTC CASGLPRAGVRQETRYF
TRBJ2-3 NA TRBV29-1 NA TGCAGCGTTGTAGGTACGCCAGATACGCAGTATTTT CSVVGTPDTQYF
TRBJ2-2 NA TRBV7-8 NA TGTATCAGCAGCTTGGAGCTTCCAACCGGGGAGCTGTTTTTT CISSLELPTGELFF
TRBJ2-7 NA TRBV12-3/TRBV12-4 NA TGTGCCAGCAGTACAGCGCGTGGGCCCTACGAGCAGTACTTC CASSTARGPYEQYF
TRBJ1-3 NA TRBV11-2 NA TGTGTCAGCAGCCCTAGGACAGCCCTCTATTTT CVSSPRTALYF
TRBJ2-5 TRBD1 TRBV11-1 NA TGTGCAACCAGCTGGGCAGGGGGCACCGGGACCCAGTACTTC CATSWAGGTGTQYF
TRBJ2-2 NA TRBV7-9 NA TGTGCCAGCCTCAAGAGATCCACCGGGGAGCTGTTTTTT CASLKRSTGELFF
TRBJ2-5 TRBD2 TRBV28 NA TGTGCCAGCAGTCCACTAGCGTGGGCCCAAGAGACCCAGTACTTC CASSPLAWAQETQYF
TRBJ2-2 TRBD2 TRBV4-2 once TGTGCCAGCAAGAGGGACGGGAGGTGGGTTACGAACACCGGGGAGCTGTTTTTT CASKRDGRWVTNTGELFF
TRBJ2-3 NA TRBV14 NA TGTGTCAGCAGCCTCCTGGGGACGGCAAACACAGATACGCAGTATTTT CVSSLLGTANTDTQYF
TRBJ2-1 NA TRBV12-3/TRBV12-4 NA TGTGCCACCAGCTATGCTGGGCAATTCTTC CATSYAGQFF
TRBJ2-5 NA TRBV4-1 NA TGCGTCAGCAGCCAAGGAGTGAGGGCCGTGACCCAGTACTTC CVSSQGVRAVTQYF
TRBJ2-1 NA TRBV12-3/TRBV12-4 NA TGTACCAGTCAGCAAGGAGGAACGGAGAGCCTCAATGAGCAGTTCTTC CTSQQGGTESLNEQFF
TRBJ2-1 NA TRBV6-5 NA TGTGCCAGCACCCCAGCAGGTAAGGCGTACAATGAGCAGTTCTTT CASTPAGKAYNEQFF
TRBJ2-1 TRBD1 TRBV5-1 NA TGCCCCAGCAGCTTAGGGGGCTCAAGCAATGAGCAGTTCTTC CPSSLGGSSNEQFF
TRBJ2-7 NA TRBV19 NA TGTGCCATTAGCCAAGGACGTCTGGACGTCTACGAGCAGTACTTC CAISQGRLDVYEQYF
TRBJ2-2 NA TRBV5-8 many TGTGCCAGCAGCTCGGCGACTAGGCGAAACACCGGGGAGCTGTTTTTT CASSSATRRNTGELFF
TRBJ2-2 TRBD2 TRBV5-6 once TGTGCCAGCAGCTCGGGGGGGCGAGCCACCGGGGAGCTGCTTTTT CASSSGGRATGELLF
TRBJ2-1 NA TRBV6-1 NA TGTGCCAGCAGCGATTGGCAATTCCACAATGAGCAGTTCTTC CASSDWQFHNEQFF
TRBJ2-1 NA TRBV7-9 few TGTGCCAACAGCGCCAAAAGCTGGTATGAGCAATTCTTC CANSAKSWYEQFF
TRBJ2-7 NA TRBV4-2 many TGTGCCAGCAGCCAAGAGGGTCGAGAGGGCTGGCACTACGAGCAGTACTTC CASSQEGREGWHYEQYF
TRBJ2-3 NA TRBV10-2 NA TGCGCCAGAAGTGAGTATCGAGGGGGTGGTCCAGATACGCAGTATTTT CARSEYRGGGPDTQYF
TRBJ2-1 NA TRBV9 NA TGTGCCAGCAGACGAACAGGGAGGCGGGGGAGTGGAAATGAGCAGTTCTTC CASRRTGRRGSGNEQFF
TRBJ2-5 TRBD2 TRBV5-4 once TGTGCCAGCAGCTTGGCGGGGACTAGCTGGAAGGAGACCCAGTACTTC CASSLAGTSWKETQYF
TRBJ2-3 NA TRBV4-3 NA TGCGCCAGCAGCCAGTCAGTCCGGCTGGGTGATCCCGGTGATACGCAGTATTTT CASSQSVRLGDPGDTQYF
TRBJ2-2 NA TRBV6-2/TRBV6-3 once TGTGCCAGCAGACAGGGAGGAGGGGGGACCGGGGAGCTGTTTTTC CASRQGGGGTGELFF
TRBJ2-6 NA TRBV5-6 NA TGTGCCAGCAGCCAGGACAGCATCTTCTCTGAGGCCAATGTCCTGACTTTC CASSQDSIFSEANVLTF
TRBJ2-5 NA TRBV4-1 NA TGTGCCAGCAGCCAAGGTACAAGCGGCCATGAGACCCAGTACTTC CASSQGTSGHETQYF
TRBJ2-3 NA TRBV12-3/TRBV12-4 NA TGTGCCAGCAGTTTTTCGGCGGGACTAGGGACAGATACGCAGAATTTT CASSFSAGLGTDTQNF
TRBJ2-1 NA TRBV13 NA TGTGCAAGCAGCTTAGGGTGGGGACCCTACAATGAGCAGTTCTTC CASSLGWGPYNEQFF
TRBJ1-2 NA TRBV11-2 medium-sized TGTGCCAGCAGCTTGGACAGAACTAACTATGGCTACACCTTC CASSLDRTNYGYTF
TRBJ2-1 TRBD2 TRBV6-2/TRBV6-3 NA TGTGCCAGCACTTACACTAGCGTGGGCTCCTACAAAGAGCAGTTCTTC CASTYTSVGSYKEQFF
TRBJ2-3 NA TRBV10-3 NA TGTGCCACCAGTGAACAGACAGATACGCAGTACTTT CATSEQTDTQYF
TRBJ1-2 NA TRBV12-3/TRBV12-4 NA TGTGCCAGCAGTTTAGCCCGGACTTCGCAGGAGGTTGGGTACACCTTC CASSLARTSQEVGYTF
TRBJ2-7 TRBD1 TRBV9 NA TGTGCCAGCAGCCCTCAGGGGGACGAGCAGTACTTC CASSPQGDEQYF
TRBJ2-3 NA TRBV6-5 many TGTGCCAGCAGTTACGGTCCGACAGATACGCAGTATTTT CASSYGPTDTQYF
TRBJ1-1 NA TRBV6-1 NA TGTGCCAGCGATTTTTGTACAGGGACGAACACCGAAGCTTTCTTT CASDFCTGTNTEAFF
TRBJ2-1 NA TRBV4-3 once TGCGCCAGCAGCCATATAGTGTTGGTCAATGAGCAGTTCTTC CASSHIVLVNEQFF
TRBJ1-5 NA TRBV28 NA TGTGCCAGCAGTATCTGGGCCAGTGGGGTTCTTTATAACAATCAGCCCCAGCATTTT CASSIWASGVLYNNQPQHF
TRBJ1-5 NA TRBV5-1 few TGCGCCAGCAGTTTAAGGGGGGATAGCAATCAGCCCCTGCATTTT CASSLRGDSNQPLHF
TRBJ2-7 NA TRBV11-2 few TGTGCCAGTCCAGCCAGTGAACAGTACTTC CASPASEQYF
TRBJ2-1 NA TRBV13 NA TGTGCCAACAGCCACGAGAGCTATGAGCAGTTCTTC CANSHESYEQFF
TRBJ2-5 TRBD1 TRBV4-2 NA TGTGGCAGCAGCCAAGACTTTGGACAGGGGGAGACCCAGTACTTC CGSSQDFGQGETQYF
TRBJ1-1 NA TRBV11-2 NA TGTACTAACAGCTTAGAACAGAGGACTGAAGCTTTCTTT CTNSLEQRTEAFF
TRBJ2-6 NA TRBV5-8 NA TGTGACAGCACCATGATGGGCTTCTCTTGGGCCAACGTCCTGACTTTC CDSTMMGFSWANVLTF
TRBJ2-3 NA TRBV24-1 NA TGTGCCACCAGTGATTTACGGGGGATGGGGGCAGATACGCAGTATTTT CATSDLRGMGADTQYF